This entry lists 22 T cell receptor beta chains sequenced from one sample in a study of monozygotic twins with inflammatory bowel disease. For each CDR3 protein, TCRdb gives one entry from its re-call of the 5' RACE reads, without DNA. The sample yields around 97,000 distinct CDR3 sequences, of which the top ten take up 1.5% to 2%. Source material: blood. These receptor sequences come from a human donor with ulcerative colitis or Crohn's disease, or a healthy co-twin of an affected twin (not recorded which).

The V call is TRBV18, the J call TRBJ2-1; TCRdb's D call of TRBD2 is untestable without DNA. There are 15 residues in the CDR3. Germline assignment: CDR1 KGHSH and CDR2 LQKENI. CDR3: CASTGGLSSYNEQFF.

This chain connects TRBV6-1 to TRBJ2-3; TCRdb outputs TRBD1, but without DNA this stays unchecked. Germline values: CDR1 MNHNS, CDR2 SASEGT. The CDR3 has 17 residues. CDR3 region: CASRRGQGVARPDTQYF.

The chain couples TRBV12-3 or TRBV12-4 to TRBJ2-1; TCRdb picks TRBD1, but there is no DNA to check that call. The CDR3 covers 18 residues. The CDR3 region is CASMVGDGGPPSYNEQFF.

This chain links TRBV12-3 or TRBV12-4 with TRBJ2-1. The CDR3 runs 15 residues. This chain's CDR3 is CASSFPAWDFNEQFF.

The CDR3 protein is CASSLQGPKNIQYF. V is TRBV5-1 and J is TRBJ2-4; TCRdb's D gene call, TRBD2, goes unchecked for lack of DNA. The CDR3 is made up of 14 amino acids. Germline assignment: CDR1 SGHRS and CDR2 YFSETQ.

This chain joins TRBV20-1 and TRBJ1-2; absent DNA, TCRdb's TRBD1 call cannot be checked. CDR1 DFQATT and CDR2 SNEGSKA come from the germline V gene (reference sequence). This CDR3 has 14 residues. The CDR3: CSARPGQGVGGYTF.

CDR3 amino acids: CASSPVQSSYNSPLHF. J is TRBJ1-6 and V is TRBV28. Germline V gives CDR1 MDHEN, CDR2 SYDVKM. This CDR3 has 16 residues.

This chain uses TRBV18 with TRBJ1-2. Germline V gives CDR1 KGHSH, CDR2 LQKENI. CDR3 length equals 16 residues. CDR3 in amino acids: CASSPLLENANYGYTF.

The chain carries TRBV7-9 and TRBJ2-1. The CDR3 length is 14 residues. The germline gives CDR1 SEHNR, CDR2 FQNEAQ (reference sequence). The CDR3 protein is CASSLELSYNEQFF.

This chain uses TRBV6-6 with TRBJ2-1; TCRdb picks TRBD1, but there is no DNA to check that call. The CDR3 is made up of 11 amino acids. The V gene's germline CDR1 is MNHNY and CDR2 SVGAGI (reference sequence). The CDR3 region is CATFRGDEQFF.

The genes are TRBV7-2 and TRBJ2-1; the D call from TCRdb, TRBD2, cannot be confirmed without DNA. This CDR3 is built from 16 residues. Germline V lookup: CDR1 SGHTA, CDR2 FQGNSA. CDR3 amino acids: CASSSQASLPFNEQFF.

The CDR3 protein is CSAKGQADYEQYF. The J gene is TRBJ2-7, the V gene TRBV20-1; TCRdb's assignment of TRBD1 cannot be checked, as there is no DNA. CDR3 length: 13 residues. CDR1 and CDR2 (germline): DFQATT, SNEGSKA (reference sequence).

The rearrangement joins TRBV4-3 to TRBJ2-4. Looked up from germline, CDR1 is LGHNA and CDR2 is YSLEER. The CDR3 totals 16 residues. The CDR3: CASSQDPWGAKNIQYF.

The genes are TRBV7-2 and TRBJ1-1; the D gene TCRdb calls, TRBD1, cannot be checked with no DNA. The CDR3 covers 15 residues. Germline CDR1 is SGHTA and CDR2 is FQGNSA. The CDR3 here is CASSFRGTGGTEAFF.

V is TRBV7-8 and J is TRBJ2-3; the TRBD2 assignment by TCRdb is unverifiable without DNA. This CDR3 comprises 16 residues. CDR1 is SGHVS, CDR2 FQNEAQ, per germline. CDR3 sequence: CASSFTSGTRGDTQYF.

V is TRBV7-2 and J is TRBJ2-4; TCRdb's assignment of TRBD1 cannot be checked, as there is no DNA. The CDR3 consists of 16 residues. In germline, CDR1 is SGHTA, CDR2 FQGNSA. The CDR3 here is CASSLPLAGGQNIQYF.

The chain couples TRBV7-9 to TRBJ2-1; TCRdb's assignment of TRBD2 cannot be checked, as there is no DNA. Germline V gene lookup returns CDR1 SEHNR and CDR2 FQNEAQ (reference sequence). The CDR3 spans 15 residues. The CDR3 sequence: CASILMSGPYNEQFF.

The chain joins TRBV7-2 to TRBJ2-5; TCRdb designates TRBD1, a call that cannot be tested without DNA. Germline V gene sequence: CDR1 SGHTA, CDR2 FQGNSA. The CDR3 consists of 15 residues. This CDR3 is CASSLASGGWETQYF.

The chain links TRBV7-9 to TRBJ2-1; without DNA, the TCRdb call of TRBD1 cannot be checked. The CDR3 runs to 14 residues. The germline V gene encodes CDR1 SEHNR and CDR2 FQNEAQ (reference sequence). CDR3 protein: CAGVRAVTSNEQFF.

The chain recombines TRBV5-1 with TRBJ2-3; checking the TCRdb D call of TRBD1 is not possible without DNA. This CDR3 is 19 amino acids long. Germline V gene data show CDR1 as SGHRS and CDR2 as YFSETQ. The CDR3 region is CASSSNPPIDRVVTDTQYF.

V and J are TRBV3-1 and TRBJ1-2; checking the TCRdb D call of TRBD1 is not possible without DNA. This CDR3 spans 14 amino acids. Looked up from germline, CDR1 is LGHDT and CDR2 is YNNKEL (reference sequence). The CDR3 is CASSRDGNNYGYTF.

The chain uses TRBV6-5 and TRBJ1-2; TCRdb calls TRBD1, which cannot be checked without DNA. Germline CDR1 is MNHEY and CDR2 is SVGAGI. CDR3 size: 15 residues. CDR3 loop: CASSYSRGAREDYTF.